A selection of T cell receptor beta chains follows, all from one sample in a study of T cell responses to AZD1222 COVID-19 vaccine. Clones were read by immunoSEQ multiplex PCR, and TCRdb kept only the in-frame ones, dropping some. Counted here are some 50,000 clones, approximately 90% occurring once; the ten biggest clones make up around 1.1%. This sample comprised peripheral blood, obtained 28 days after the second AZD1222 dose. These receptors were taken from an adult who received the AZD1222 COVID-19 vaccine. Each CDR3 is given with its conserved first and last residue. The D gene is left open where the match is weak. Size is stated for part of the rows, as once, few or many counts, or as a class when the clone is expanded.

TRBV18	-	15	TRBJ1-6	-	CASSPRDTGNSPLHF	TGTGCCAGCTCACCACGAGACACGGGAAATTCACCCCTCCACTTT
TRBV7-9	-	13	TRBJ2-5	-	CASMGAEQETQYF	TGTGCCAGCATGGGAGCGGAGCAAGAGACCCAGTACTTC
TRBV24-1	TRBD2	16	TRBJ2-2	-	CATSDTSGRSTGELFF	TGTGCCACCAGTGATACCAGCGGGAGGAGCACCGGGGAGCTGTTTTTT
TRBV12-3/TRBV12-4	-	13	TRBJ2-3	-	CASSLAAGDTQYF	TGTGCCAGCAGTTTAGCAGCAGGGGATACGCAGTATTTT
TRBV24-1	TRBD1	12	TRBJ2-1	-	CATSDFGDRQFF	TGTGCCACCAGTGATTTCGGGGACAGGCAGTTCTTC
TRBV20-1	-	14	TRBJ1-1	-	CSASKGNLNTEAFF	TGCAGTGCTAGTAAGGGGAATTTGAACACTGAAGCTTTCTTT
TRBV4-2	TRBD2	15	TRBJ2-3	-	CASSQVGGSTDTQYF	TGTGCCAGCAGCCAAGTGGGAGGGAGCACAGATACGCAGTATTTT
TRBV4-1	-	14	TRBJ2-7	few	CASSQGNPSYEQYF	TGCGCCAGCAGCCAAGGGAATCCCTCCTACGAGCAGTACTTC
TRBV27	TRBD1	16	TRBJ2-4	-	CASSPQPGQGANIQYF	TGTGCCAGCAGTCCACAACCGGGACAGGGGGCAAACATTCAGTACTTC
TRBV18	-	15	TRBJ2-1	-	CASSQQRGGNNEQFF	TGTGCCAGCTCACAACAACGAGGAGGGAACAATGAGCAGTTCTTC
TRBV30	-	18	TRBJ1-6	-	CAWRGRDGQSSYNSPLHF	TGTGCCTGGAGGGGAAGGGACGGACAGAGCTCCTATAATTCACCCCTCCACTTT
TRBV15	-	15	TRBJ1-1	-	CATSRDGVMNTEAFF	TGTGCCACCAGCAGAGATGGTGTAATGAACACTGAAGCTTTCTTT
TRBV10-2	TRBD1	14	TRBJ1-1	-	CASREGDRVTEAFF	TGCGCCAGCAGGGAAGGGGACAGGGTTACTGAAGCTTTCTTT
TRBV28	TRBD1	17	TRBJ1-2	-	CASSFSLFRGRNYGYTF	TGTGCCAGCAGTTTTAGTCTCTTCAGGGGGCGCAACTATGGCTACACCTTC
TRBV18	-	15	TRBJ1-4	-	CASSIRETTNEKLFF	TGTGCCAGCTCAATAAGGGAGACAACTAATGAAAAACTGTTTTTT
TRBV11-2	-	13	TRBJ1-1	few	CASSFRANTEAFF	TGTGCCAGCAGCTTTCGGGCCAACACTGAAGCTTTCTTT
TRBV10-2	TRBD2	13	TRBJ2-5	-	CASSPSGQETQYF	TGCGCCAGCAGTCCTAGCGGCCAAGAGACCCAGTACTTC
TRBV7-2	-	16	TRBJ1-2	-	CASSLVGRAANYGYTF	TGTGCCAGCAGCTTAGTGGGGCGCGCTGCTAACTATGGCTACACCTTC
TRBV3-1/TRBV3-2	-	15	TRBJ1-5	-	CASSQDIVSNQPQHF	TGTGCCAGCAGCCAAGATATCGTGAGCAATCAGCCCCAGCATTTT
TRBV5-6	-	13	TRBJ1-1	-	CASSLAVNTEAFF	TGTGCCAGCAGCTTGGCAGTGAACACTGAAGCTTTCTTT
TRBV14	-	17	TRBJ1-6	-	CASSQDLLSSYNSPLHF	TGTGCCAGCAGCCAAGATCTACTCAGCTCCTATAATTCACCCCTCCACTTT
TRBV5-1	-	11	TRBJ1-1	-	CASSLDGVAFF	TGCGCCAGCAGCTTGGACGGGGTTGCTTTCTTT
TRBV4-3	TRBD2	15	TRBJ2-7	-	CASSHPLAGVGEQYF	TGCGCCAGCAGCCACCCTCTAGCGGGAGTGGGGGAGCAGTACTTC
TRBV2	-	15	TRBJ1-2	-	CASIGSEAGDYGYTF	TGTGCCAGCATCGGAAGCGAGGCAGGGGACTATGGCTACACCTTC
TRBV2	TRBD2	15	TRBJ2-1	-	CASRGRGLNYNEQFF	TGTGCCAGCAGGGGTAGGGGACTAAACTACAATGAGCAGTTCTTC
TRBV4-1	-	16	TRBJ2-5	-	CASSQPHRGLRETQYF	TGCGCCAGCAGCCAACCCCATAGGGGGTTACGAGAGACCCAGTACTTC
TRBV27	-	13	TRBJ2-5	-	CASSPGLRETQYF	TGTGCCAGCAGTCCAGGGCTTCGAGAGACCCAGTACTTC
TRBV19	-	14	TRBJ1-5	-	CASSMGSDNQPQHF	TGTGCCAGTAGTATGGGAAGCGACAATCAGCCCCAGCATTTT
TRBV5-1	-	14	TRBJ1-2	-	CASSLEDPTYGYTF	TGCGCCAGCAGCTTGGAGGACCCCACATATGGCTACACCTTC
TRBV29-1	TRBD2	13	TRBJ2-3	-	CSVDGTKPDTQYF	TGCAGCGTTGACGGGACTAAGCCAGATACGCAGTATTTT
TRBV28	-	11	TRBJ2-7	-	CASSLGYEQYF	TGTGCCAGCAGTTTAGGATACGAGCAGTACTTC
TRBV6-5	-	14	TRBJ1-3	-	CASRQGGPGNTIYF	TGTGCCAGCAGACAGGGAGGGCCTGGAAACACCATATATTTT
TRBV2	-	12	TRBJ2-7	once	CASSDKPGEQYF	TGTGCCAGCAGTGACAAACCGGGAGAGCAGTACTTC
TRBV28	-	11	TRBJ1-1	once	CASKVNTEAFF	TGTGCCAGCAAGGTGAACACTGAAGCTTTCTTT
TRBV19	-	15	TRBJ1-3	-	CASSARTVLGNTIYF	TGTGCCAGTAGTGCGAGGACGGTTCTTGGAAACACCATATATTTT
TRBV5-4	TRBD2	14	TRBJ2-7	-	CASSLDSGSYEQYF	TGTGCCAGCAGCTTGGATAGCGGGAGTTACGAGCAGTACTTC
TRBV4-1	-	16	TRBJ2-7	-	CASSQEGGGFSYEQYF	TGCGCCAGCAGCCAAGAGGGAGGGGGATTCTCCTACGAGCAGTACTTC
TRBV2	-	15	TRBJ2-4	once	CASSRAFLAKNIQYF	TGTGCCAGCAGTCGGGCCTTTTTAGCCAAAAACATTCAGTACTTC
TRBV28	-	14	TRBJ1-1	-	CASSFIGPNTEAFF	TGTGCCAGCAGTTTTATAGGGCCGAACACTGAAGCTTTCTTT
TRBV3-1/TRBV3-2	TRBD1	12	TRBJ1-1	-	CASSHLDREAFF	TGTGCCAGCAGCCACCTGGACAGGGAAGCTTTCTTT
TRBV7-6	-	15	TRBJ2-2	-	CASSFKGQYTGELFF	TGTGCCAGCAGCTTTAAGGGTCAATACACCGGGGAGCTGTTTTTT
TRBV9	-	13	TRBJ1-1	-	CASSPRGRTEAFF	TGTGCCAGCAGCCCCCGTGGTCGGACTGAAGCTTTCTTT
TRBV30	-	10	TRBJ1-1	-	CAWSNTLAFF	TGTGCCTGGAGTAATACTCTAGCTTTCTTT
TRBV7-9	-	13	TRBJ2-3	-	CASSFGSTDTQYF	TGTGCCAGCAGCTTTGGAAGCACAGATACGCAGTATTTT
TRBV5-1	-	16	TRBJ1-5	-	CASSLEGVNSNQPQHF	TGCGCCAGCAGCTTGGAGGGGGTGAATAGCAATCAGCCCCAGCATTTT
TRBV14	-	20	TRBJ1-1	-	CASSLLGRDPGGSEDTEAFF	TGTGCCAGCAGCCTCTTAGGCCGGGACCCGGGAGGAAGTGAGGACACTGAAGCTTTCTTT